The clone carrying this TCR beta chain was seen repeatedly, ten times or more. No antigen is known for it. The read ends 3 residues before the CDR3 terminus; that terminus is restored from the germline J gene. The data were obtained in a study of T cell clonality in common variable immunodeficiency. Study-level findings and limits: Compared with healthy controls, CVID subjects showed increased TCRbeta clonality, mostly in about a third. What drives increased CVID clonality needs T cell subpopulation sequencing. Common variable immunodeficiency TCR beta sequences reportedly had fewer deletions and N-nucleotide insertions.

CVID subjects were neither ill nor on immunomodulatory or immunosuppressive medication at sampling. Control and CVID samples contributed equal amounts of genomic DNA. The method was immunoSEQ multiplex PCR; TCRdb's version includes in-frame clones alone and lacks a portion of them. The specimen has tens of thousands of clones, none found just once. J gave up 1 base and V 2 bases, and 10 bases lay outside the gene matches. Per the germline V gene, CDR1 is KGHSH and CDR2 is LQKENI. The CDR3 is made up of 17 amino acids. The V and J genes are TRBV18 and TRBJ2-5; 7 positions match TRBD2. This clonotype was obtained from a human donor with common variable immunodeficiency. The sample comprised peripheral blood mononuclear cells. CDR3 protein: CASSPFLGGGSQETQYF. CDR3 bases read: TGTGCCAGCTCACCATTTCTGGGCGGCGGGAGCCAAGAGACC.